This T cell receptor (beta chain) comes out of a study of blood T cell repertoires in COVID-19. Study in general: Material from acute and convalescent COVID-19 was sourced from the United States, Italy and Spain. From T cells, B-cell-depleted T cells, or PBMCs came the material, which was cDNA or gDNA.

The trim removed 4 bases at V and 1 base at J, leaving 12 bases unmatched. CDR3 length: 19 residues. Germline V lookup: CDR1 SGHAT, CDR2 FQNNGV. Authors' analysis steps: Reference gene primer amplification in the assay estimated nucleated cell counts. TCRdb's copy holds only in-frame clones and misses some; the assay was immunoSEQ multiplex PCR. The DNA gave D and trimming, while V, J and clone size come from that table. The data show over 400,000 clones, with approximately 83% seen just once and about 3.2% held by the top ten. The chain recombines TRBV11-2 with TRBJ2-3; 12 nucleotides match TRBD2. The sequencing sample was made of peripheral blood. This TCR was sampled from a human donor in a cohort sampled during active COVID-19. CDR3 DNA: TGTGCCAGCAGCTCCCCCCAATACCGACTAGCGGGAGGCACAGATACGCAGTATTTT. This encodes CASSSPQYRLAGGTDTQYF.